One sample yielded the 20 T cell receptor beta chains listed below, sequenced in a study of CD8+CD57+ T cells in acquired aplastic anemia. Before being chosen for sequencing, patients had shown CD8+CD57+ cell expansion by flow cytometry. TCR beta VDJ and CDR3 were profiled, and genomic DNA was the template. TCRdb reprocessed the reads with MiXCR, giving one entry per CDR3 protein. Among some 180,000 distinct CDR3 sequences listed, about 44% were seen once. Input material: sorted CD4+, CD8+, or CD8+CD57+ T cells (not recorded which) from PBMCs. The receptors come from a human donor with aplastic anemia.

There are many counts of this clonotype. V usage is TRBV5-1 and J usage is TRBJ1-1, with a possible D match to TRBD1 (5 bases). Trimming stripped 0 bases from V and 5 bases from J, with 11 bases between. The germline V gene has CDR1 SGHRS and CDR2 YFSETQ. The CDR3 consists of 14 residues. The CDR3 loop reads CASSLGGTGTEAFF. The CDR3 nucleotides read TGCGCCAGCAGCTTGGGTGGGACGGGAACTGAAGCTTTCTTT.

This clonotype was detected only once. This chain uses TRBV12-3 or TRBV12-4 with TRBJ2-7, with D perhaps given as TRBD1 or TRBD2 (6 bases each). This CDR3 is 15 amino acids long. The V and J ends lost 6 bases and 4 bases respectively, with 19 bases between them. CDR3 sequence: CASSEGGGVRYEQYF. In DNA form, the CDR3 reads TGTGCCAGCAGCGAAGGAGGGGGAGTAAGATACGAGCAGTACTTC.

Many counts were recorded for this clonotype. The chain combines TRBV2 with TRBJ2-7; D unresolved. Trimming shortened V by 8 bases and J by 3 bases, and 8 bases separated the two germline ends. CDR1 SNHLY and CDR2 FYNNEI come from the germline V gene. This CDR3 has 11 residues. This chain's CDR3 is CASHLVYEQYF. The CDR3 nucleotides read TGTGCCAGCCACCTAGTCTACGAGCAGTACTTC. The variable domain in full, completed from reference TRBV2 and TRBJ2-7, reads EPEVTQTPSHQVTQMGQEVILRCVPISNHLYFYWYRQILGQKVEFLVSFYNNEISEKSEIFDDQFSVERPDGSNFTLKIRSTKLEDSAMYFCASHLVYEQYFGPGTRLTVT.

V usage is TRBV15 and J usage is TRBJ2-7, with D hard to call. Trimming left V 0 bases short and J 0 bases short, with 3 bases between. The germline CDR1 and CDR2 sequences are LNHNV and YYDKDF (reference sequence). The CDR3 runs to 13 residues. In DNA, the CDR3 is TGTGCCACCAGCAGAGATCTCTCCTACGAGCAGTACTTC. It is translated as CATSRDLSYEQYF.

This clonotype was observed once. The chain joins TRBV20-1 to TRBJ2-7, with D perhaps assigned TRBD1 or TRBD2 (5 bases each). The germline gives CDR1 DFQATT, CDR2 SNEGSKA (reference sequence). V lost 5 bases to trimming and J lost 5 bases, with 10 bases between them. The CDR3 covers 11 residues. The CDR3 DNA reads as TGCAGTGCTGATTGGGGGAACGAGCAGTACTTC. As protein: CSADWGNEQYF.

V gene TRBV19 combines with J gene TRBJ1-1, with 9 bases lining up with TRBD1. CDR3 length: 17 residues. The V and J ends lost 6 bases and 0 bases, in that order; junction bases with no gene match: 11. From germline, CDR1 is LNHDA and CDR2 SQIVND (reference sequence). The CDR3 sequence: CASSITGQGMMNTEAFF. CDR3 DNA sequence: TGTGCCAGTAGCATCACCGGACAGGGGATGATGAACACTGAAGCTTTCTTT.

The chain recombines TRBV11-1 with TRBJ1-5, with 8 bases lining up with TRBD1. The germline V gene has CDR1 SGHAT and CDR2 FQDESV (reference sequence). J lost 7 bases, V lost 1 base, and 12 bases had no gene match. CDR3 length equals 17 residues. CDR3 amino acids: CASSLGSGGQGGQPQHF. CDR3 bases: TGTGCCAGCAGCTTAGGGTCCGGAGGACAGGGAGGACAGCCCCAGCATTTT.

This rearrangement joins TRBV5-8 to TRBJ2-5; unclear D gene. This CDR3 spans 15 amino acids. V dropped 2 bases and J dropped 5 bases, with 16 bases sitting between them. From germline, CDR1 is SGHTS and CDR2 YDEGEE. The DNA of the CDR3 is TGTGCCAGCAGCTTAGGAACGGTACCAAGGGAGACCCAGTACTTC. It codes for CASSLGTVPRETQYF.

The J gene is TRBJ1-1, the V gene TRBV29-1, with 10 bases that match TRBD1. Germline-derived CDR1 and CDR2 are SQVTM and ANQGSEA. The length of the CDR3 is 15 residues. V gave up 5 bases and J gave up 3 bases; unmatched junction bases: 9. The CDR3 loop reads CSVFGQGEVYTEAFF. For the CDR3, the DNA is TGCAGCGTTTTCGGACAGGGGGAAGTGTACACTGAAGCTTTCTTT.

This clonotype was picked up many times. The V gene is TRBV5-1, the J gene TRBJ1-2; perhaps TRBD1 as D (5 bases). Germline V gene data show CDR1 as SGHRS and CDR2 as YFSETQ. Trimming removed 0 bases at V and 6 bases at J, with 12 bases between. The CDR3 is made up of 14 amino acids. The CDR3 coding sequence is TGCGCCAGCAGCTTGGTTCAGGGTGGGGATGGCTACACCTTC. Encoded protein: CASSLVQGGDGYTF.

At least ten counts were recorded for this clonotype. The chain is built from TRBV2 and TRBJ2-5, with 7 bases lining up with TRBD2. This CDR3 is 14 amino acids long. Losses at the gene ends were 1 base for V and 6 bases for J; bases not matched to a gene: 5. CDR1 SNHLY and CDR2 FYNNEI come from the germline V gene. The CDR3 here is CASSEGGTIKTQYF. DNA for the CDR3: TGTGCCAGCAGTGAAGGGGGGACTATTAAGACCCAGTACTTC.

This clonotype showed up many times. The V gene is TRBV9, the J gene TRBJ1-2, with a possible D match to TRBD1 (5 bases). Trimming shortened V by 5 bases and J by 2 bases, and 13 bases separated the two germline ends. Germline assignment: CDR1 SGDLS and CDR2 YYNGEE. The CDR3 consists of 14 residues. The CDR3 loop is CASRREGPNYGYTF. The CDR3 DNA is TGTGCCAGCAGGAGGGAGGGACCAAACTATGGCTACACCTTC.

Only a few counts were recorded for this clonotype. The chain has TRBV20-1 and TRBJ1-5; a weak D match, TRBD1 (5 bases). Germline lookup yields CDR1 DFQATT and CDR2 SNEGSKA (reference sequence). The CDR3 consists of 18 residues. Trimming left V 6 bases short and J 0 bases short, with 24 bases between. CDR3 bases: TGCAGTGCCCCCGGGGAAGGGGTTAAGGATAATAGCAATCAGCCCCAGCATTTT. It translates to CSAPGEGVKDNSNQPQHF.

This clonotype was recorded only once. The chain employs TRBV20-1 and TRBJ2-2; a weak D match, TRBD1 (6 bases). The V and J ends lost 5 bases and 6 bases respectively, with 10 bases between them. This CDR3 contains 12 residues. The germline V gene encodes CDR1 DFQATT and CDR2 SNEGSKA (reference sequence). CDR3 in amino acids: CSAARGAGELFF. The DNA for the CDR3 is TGCAGTGCTGCCAGGGGCGCCGGGGAGCTGTTTTTT.

The CDR3 nucleotides read TGTGCCAGCGCGGGACAGGGGATTAGCAATCAGCCCCAGCATTTT. Its translation is CASAGQGISNQPQHF. The genes are TRBV2 and TRBJ1-5; TRBD1 agrees at 10 bases. Germline values: CDR1 SNHLY, CDR2 FYNNEI. The CDR3 loop spans 15 amino acids. V lost 8 bases and J lost 0; bases outside the gene matches: 4.

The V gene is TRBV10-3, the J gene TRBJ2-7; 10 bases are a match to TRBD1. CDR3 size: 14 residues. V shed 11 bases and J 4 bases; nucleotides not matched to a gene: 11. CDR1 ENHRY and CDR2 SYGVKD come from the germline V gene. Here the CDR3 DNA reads TGTGCCTCCAAGGACAGGGGGGGCGGATACGAGCAGTACTTC. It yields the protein CASKDRGGGYEQYF.

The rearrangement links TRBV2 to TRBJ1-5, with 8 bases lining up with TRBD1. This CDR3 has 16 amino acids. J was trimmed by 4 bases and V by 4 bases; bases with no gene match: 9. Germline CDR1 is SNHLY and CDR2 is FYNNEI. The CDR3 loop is CASSGRTGGWNQPQHF. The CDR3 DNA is TGTGCCAGCAGTGGAAGAACAGGGGGTTGGAATCAGCCCCAGCATTTT.

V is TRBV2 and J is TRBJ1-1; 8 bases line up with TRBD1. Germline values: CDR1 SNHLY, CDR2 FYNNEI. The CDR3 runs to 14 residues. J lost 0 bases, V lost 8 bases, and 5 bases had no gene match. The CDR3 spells CASGDRGLNTEAFF. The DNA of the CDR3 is TGTGCCAGCGGCGACAGGGGACTGAACACTGAAGCTTTCTTT. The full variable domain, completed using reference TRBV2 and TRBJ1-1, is EPEVTQTPSHQVTQMGQEVILRCVPISNHLYFYWYRQILGQKVEFLVSFYNNEISEKSEIFDDQFSVERPDGSNFTLKIRSTKLEDSAMYFCASGDRGLNTEAFFGQGTRLTVV.

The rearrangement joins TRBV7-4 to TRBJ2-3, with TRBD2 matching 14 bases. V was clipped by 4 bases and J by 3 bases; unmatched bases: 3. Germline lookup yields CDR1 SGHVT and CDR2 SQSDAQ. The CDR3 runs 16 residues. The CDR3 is CASSSRTSGGTDTQYF. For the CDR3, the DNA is TGTGCCAGCAGCTCCCGGACTAGCGGGGGGACAGATACGCAGTATTTT.

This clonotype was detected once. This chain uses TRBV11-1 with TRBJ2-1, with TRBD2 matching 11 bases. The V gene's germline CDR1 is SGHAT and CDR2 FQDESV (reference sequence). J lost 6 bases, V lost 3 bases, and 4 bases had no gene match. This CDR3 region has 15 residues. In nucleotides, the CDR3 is TGTGCCAGCAGCTTCGGGACTAGCGGTAGCAATGAGCAGTTCTTC. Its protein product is CASSFGTSGSNEQFF.